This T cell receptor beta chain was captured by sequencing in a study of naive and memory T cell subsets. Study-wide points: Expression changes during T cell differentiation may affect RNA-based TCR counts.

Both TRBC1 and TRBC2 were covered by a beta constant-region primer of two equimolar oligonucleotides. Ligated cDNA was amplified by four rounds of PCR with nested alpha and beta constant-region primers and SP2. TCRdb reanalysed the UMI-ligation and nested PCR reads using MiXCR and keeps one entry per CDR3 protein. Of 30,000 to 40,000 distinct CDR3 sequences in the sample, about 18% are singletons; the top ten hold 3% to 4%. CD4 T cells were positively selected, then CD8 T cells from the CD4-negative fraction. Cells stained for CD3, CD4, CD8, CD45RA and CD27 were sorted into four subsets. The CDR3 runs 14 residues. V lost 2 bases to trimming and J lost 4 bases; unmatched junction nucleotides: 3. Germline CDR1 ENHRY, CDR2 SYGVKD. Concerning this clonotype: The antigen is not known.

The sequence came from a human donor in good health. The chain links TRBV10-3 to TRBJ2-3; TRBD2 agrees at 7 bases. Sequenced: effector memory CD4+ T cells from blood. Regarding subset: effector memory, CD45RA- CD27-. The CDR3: CAISEGGRADTQYF. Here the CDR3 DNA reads TGTGCCATCAGTGAGGGCGGGAGAGCAGATACGCAGTATTTT.